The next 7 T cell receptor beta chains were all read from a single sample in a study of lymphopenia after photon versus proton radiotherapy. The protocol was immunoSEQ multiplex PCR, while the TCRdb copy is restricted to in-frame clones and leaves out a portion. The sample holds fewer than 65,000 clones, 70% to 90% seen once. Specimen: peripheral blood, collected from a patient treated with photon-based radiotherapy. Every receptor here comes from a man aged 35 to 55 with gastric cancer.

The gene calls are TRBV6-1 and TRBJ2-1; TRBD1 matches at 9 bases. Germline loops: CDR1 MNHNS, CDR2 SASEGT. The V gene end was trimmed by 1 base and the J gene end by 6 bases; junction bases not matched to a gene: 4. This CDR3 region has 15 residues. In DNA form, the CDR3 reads TGTGCCAGCAGTGAAGAGGGACAGGGTGGCAATGAGCAGTTCTTC. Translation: CASSEEGQGGNEQFF.

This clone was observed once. The CDR3 here is CAWSRGSYEQYF. The DNA for the CDR3 is TGTGCCTGGAGTAGGGGCTCCTACGAGCAGTACTTC. The V call is TRBV30, the J call TRBJ2-7; a possible D gene is TRBD1 (5 bases). Trimming took off 2 bases at V and 0 bases at J, with 5 bases between the two ends. The CDR3 runs to 12 residues. CDR1 and CDR2 from the germline V gene are GTSNPN and SVGIG (reference sequence).

CDR3 loop: CASTLGGKPSSGANVLTF. CDR3 bases: TGTGCCAGCACCCTGGGGGGCAAACCGAGCTCTGGGGCCAACGTCCTGACTTTC. The rearrangement uses TRBV27 and TRBJ2-6, with D perhaps given as TRBD1 or TRBD2 (6 bases each). Trimming pared 7 bases from V and 0 bases from J, leaving 19 bases between. Germline-derived CDR1 and CDR2 are MNHEY and SMNVEV (reference sequence). This CDR3 is built from 18 residues.

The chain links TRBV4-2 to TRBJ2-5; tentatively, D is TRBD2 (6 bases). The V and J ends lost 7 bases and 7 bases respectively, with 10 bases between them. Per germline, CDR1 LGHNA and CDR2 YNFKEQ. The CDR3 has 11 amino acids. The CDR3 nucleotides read TGTGCCAGCACCTTCGGGGGGACCCAGTACTTC. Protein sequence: CASTFGGTQYF.

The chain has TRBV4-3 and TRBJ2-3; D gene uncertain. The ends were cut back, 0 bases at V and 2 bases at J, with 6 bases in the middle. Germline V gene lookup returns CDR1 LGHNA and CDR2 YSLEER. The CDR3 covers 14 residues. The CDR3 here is CASSQDPATDTQYF. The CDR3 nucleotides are TGCGCCAGCAGCCAAGACCCAGCCACAGATACGCAGTATTTT.

CDR3 sequence: CASSFEREAFF. The CDR3 coding sequence is TGTGCCAGCAGCTTTGAACGAGAAGCTTTCTTT. V is TRBV5-6 and J is TRBJ1-1; D remains ambiguous. The CDR3 spans 11 residues. CDR1 is SGHDT, CDR2 YYEEEE, per germline. Trimming took off 2 bases at V and 8 bases at J, with 7 bases between the two ends.

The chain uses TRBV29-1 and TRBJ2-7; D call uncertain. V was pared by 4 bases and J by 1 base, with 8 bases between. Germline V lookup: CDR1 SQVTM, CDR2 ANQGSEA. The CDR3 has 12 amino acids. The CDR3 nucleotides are TGCAGCGTTGTTGCAGCTTCCTACGAGCAGTACTTC. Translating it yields CSVVAASYEQYF.